Sequencing of this TCR beta chain was carried out in a study of T cells after yellow fever vaccination. Findings and caveats of the study: The study re-detected most primary-vaccination clones after the booster (approximately 97% CD4, 88% CD8). From the bulk population, abundant clonotypes could contaminate and appear within FACS-sorted repertoires.

TCRdb re-called the 5' RACE reads with MiXCR, one entry per CDR3 protein. The sample has hundreds of thousands of distinct CDR3 sequences, roughly a sixth seen once. This clonotype occurred many times. Its antigen is not identified. The sequence came from a man in his late teens or twenties who received the YFV17D yellow fever vaccine. Material: PBMCs, obtained before the yellow fever booster vaccination.

The CDR3 DNA reads as TGCAGTGCTATGACTAGCCCTCTAGACGAGCAGTACTTC. This sequence encodes CSAMTSPLDEQYF. V usage is TRBV20-1 and J usage is TRBJ2-7, with 7 bases identical to TRBD2. The V segment lost 4 bases and the J segment 5 bases; nucleotides outside the gene matches: 8. Germline V gene sequence: CDR1 DFQATT, CDR2 SNEGSKA (reference sequence). The length of the CDR3 is 13 residues.